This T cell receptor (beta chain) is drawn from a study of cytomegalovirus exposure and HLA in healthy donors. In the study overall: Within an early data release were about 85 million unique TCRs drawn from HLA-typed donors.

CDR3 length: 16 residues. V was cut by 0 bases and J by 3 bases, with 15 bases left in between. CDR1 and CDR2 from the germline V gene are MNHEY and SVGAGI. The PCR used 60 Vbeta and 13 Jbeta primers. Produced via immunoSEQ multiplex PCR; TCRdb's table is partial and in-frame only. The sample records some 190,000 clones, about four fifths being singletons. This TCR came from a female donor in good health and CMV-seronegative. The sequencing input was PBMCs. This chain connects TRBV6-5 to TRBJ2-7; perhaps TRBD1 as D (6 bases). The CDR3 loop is CASSYSIRQAHYEQYF. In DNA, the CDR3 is TGTGCCAGCAGTTACTCGATTCGACAGGCACACTACGAGCAGTACTTC.